These T cell receptor beta chains were read from a single sample in a study of T cell changes during pregnancy in multiple sclerosis. Clones were sequenced by immunoSEQ multiplex PCR, and TCRdb holds only the in-frame ones, with some missing. The sample lists tens of thousands of clones, roughly 90% occurring once. The input for sequencing was CD4+ T cells from peripheral blood mononuclear cells, taken in the second trimester of pregnancy. These receptors all stem from a female donor with multiple sclerosis, enrolled in a pregnancy study. Each CDR3 is given with its conserved first and last residue. D genes are given only for firm matches. A row's size may be missing; if present it is once, few, many or a size class.

cdr3_aa cdr3_nt d_call v_call clone_size cdr3_length j_call
CASSLGTAYEQYF TGTGCCAGCAGTTTAGGGACAGCCTACGAGCAGTACTTC TRBD1 TRBV6-6 . 13 TRBJ2-7
CASSGGGGSSYNEQFF TGTGCCAGCAGTGGGGGGGGTGGCAGTTCCTACAATGAGCAGTTCTTC TRBD2 TRBV25-1 . 16 TRBJ2-1
CASSLYRDRGGYTF TGCGCCAGCAGCCTGTACCGGGACAGGGGCGGCTACACCTTC TRBD1 TRBV5-1 once 14 TRBJ1-2
CASSRYNEKLFF TGTGCCAGCAGCCGCTATAATGAAAAACTGTTTTTT . TRBV4-2 . 12 TRBJ1-4
CASSSGTGRTYEQYF TGTGCCAGCAGTTCCGGGACAGGGAGGACCTACGAGCAGTACTTC TRBD1 TRBV6-5 once 15 TRBJ2-7
CASNSPPELLKPYEQYF TGTGCCAGCAACTCCCCTCCCGAGCTCCTAAAGCCCTACGAGCAGTACTTC . TRBV5-5 once 17 TRBJ2-7
CASSETSLVYNEQFF TGTGCCAGCAGCGAGACTAGCCTCGTATACAATGAGCAGTTCTTC TRBD2 TRBV14 . 15 TRBJ2-1
CATRGVPEQYF TGTGCCACCCGGGGGGTCCCCGAGCAGTACTTC TRBD2 TRBV28 . 11 TRBJ2-7
CASSLVSGYITDTQYF TGTGCCAGCAGCTTGGTGAGCGGGTATATCACAGATACGCAGTATTTT . TRBV5-4 . 16 TRBJ2-3
CASSDPRDRDGNTIYF TGTGCCAGCAGTGACCCCCGGGACAGGGATGGAAACACCATATATTTT TRBD1 TRBV2 once 16 TRBJ1-3
CASRTGGWNQPQHF TGTGCCAGCAGAACAGGGGGCTGGAATCAGCCCCAGCATTTT TRBD1 TRBV28 . 14 TRBJ1-5
CASSPQVTLAEAFF TGTGCCAGCAGCCCCCAGGTGACGCTGGCTGAAGCTTTCTTT . TRBV7-9 . 14 TRBJ1-1
CASSVSQFSTDTQYF TGTGCCAGCAGCGTTTCCCAATTTAGCACAGATACGCAGTATTTT . TRBV9 . 15 TRBJ2-3
CASSWVGAGNQPQHF TGTGCCAGCAGCTGGGTGGGGGCGGGCAATCAGCCCCAGCATTTT . TRBV7-2 . 15 TRBJ1-5
CASSLGAETYEQYF TGTGCCAGCAGCTTAGGGGCAGAGACCTACGAGCAGTACTTC . TRBV7-9 . 14 TRBJ2-7
CASSLGDRGQETQYF TGTGCCAGCAGCTTAGGGGACAGGGGACAAGAGACCCAGTACTTC TRBD1 TRBV7-9 . 15 TRBJ2-5
CASSKGGSDQETQYF TGTGCCAGTAGTAAGGGAGGGAGTGACCAAGAGACCCAGTACTTC TRBD2 TRBV19 . 15 TRBJ2-5
CASSPPLGGRANEQFF TGCGCCAGCAGCCCACCGCTGGGCGGGAGGGCCAATGAGCAGTTCTTC TRBD2 TRBV5-1 . 16 TRBJ2-1
CASSQTPWEADTQYF TGTGCCAGCAGCCAAACCCCCTGGGAGGCAGATACGCAGTATTTT . TRBV14 . 15 TRBJ2-3
CASTSLTGLSTGELFF TGTGCCAGTACCTCACTGACAGGCCTCTCCACCGGGGAGCTGTTTTTT . TRBV19 . 16 TRBJ2-2
CASSLDRGADTQYF TGTGCCAGCAGTTTGGACAGGGGCGCAGATACGCAGTATTTT TRBD1 TRBV27 . 14 TRBJ2-3
CASSSLGNTIYF TGTGCCAGCAGTTCACTTGGAAACACCATATATTTT . TRBV6-5 . 12 TRBJ1-3
CASSFGQVKNTGELFF TGTGCCAGCAGTTTCGGACAAGTAAAGAACACCGGGGAGCTGTTTTTT . TRBV5-4 . 16 TRBJ2-2
CASSASGTTYNEQFF TGTGCCAGCAGCGCCTCCGGGACTACTTACAATGAGCAGTTCTTC TRBD2 TRBV9 once 15 TRBJ2-1
CASSPEVGPLYNEQFF TGTGCCAGCTCACCAGAAGTCGGTCCTCTCTACAATGAGCAGTTCTTC . TRBV18 . 16 TRBJ2-1
CASSLTAQETQYF TGCGCCAGCAGCCTGACAGCCCAAGAGACCCAGTACTTC . TRBV4-1 . 13 TRBJ2-5
CASSPGIQETQYF TGCGCCAGCAGCCCAGGGATACAAGAGACCCAGTACTTC . TRBV5-1 . 13 TRBJ2-5
CASSLLPASGSRFF TGTGCCAGCAGCTTACTCCCAGCTAGCGGGAGTCGATTCTTC TRBD2 TRBV11-2 . 14 TRBJ2-1
CAWSVRRDTDTQYF TGTGCCTGGAGTGTCCGGCGGGACACAGATACGCAGTATTTT . TRBV30 . 14 TRBJ2-3
CASRGPGNTIYF TGTGCCAGCCGTGGGCCCGGAAACACCATATATTTT . TRBV6-5 . 12 TRBJ1-3
CATSRDSGRGGANVLTF TGTGCCACCAGCAGAGATTCCGGGAGGGGAGGGGCCAACGTCCTGACTTTC TRBD2 TRBV15 . 17 TRBJ2-6
CASRYGDYRGGNTIYF TGTGCCAGTCGGTATGGAGATTACAGGGGAGGAAACACCATATATTTT TRBD1 TRBV28 . 16 TRBJ1-3
CASSSNPGHPTEAFF TGTGCCAGCAGCTCAAACCCGGGACACCCCACTGAAGCTTTCTTT . TRBV5-6 . 15 TRBJ1-1
CASSSGQPPRTQYF TGTGCCAGCAGTTCCGGACAGCCTCCGCGGACCCAGTACTTC . TRBV2 . 14 TRBJ2-5
CASSPRESYNEQFF TGTGCCAGCAGCCCGAGGGAGTCCTACAATGAGCAGTTCTTC . TRBV7-6 . 14 TRBJ2-1
CATKEQGGTGELFF TGTGCCACCAAAGAACAGGGGGGAACCGGGGAGCTGTTTTTT TRBD1 TRBV6-6 . 14 TRBJ2-2
CASSQGVAGGGDIQYF TGTGCCAGCAGCCAAGGAGTCGCAGGGGGCGGCGACATTCAGTACTTC TRBD1 TRBV4-2 . 16 TRBJ2-4
CASSRQGSRQPQHF TGTGCCAGCAGCCGACAGGGAAGCCGCCAGCCCCAGCATTTT TRBD1 TRBV13 . 14 TRBJ1-5
CASSPRDRVEKLFF TGTGCCAGCAGCCCAAGGGACAGGGTTGAAAAACTGTTTTTT TRBD1 TRBV7-8 . 14 TRBJ1-4
CASSQDPRVYTEAFF TGCGCCAGCAGCCAAGATCCCAGGGTGTATACTGAAGCTTTCTTT . TRBV4-3 . 15 TRBJ1-1
CASSGRESTGELFF TGTGCCAGCAGCGGACGGGAAAGTACCGGGGAGCTGTTTTTT . TRBV6-6 . 14 TRBJ2-2
CASSLVGGRAYNEQFF TGCGCCAGCAGCTTGGTTGGCGGGAGGGCCTACAATGAGCAGTTCTTC TRBD2 TRBV5-1 once 16 TRBJ2-1
CASRQWATEAFF TGTGCCAGTAGACAGTGGGCCACTGAAGCTTTCTTT . TRBV19 . 12 TRBJ1-1
CASSLGQIPYEQYF TGTGCCAGCAGCTTGGGACAGATCCCATACGAGCAGTACTTC TRBD1 TRBV7-9 . 14 TRBJ2-7
CASSFVNTFRGYTF TGTGCCAGCTCATTTGTAAACACATTCAGAGGCTACACCTTC . TRBV19 . 14 TRBJ1-2
CASRPKTGSAGTEAFF TGTGCCAGTCGACCCAAGACAGGGTCGGCAGGCACTGAAGCTTTCTTT TRBD1 TRBV19 . 16 TRBJ1-1
CASSSGVYTGELFF TGTGCCAGCAGCTCAGGGGTATACACCGGGGAGCTGTTTTTT . TRBV7-9 . 14 TRBJ2-2
CASSHTRTGSYEQYF TGTGCCAGTAGTCATACCAGGACAGGTTCCTACGAGCAGTACTTC TRBD1 TRBV19 once 15 TRBJ2-7
CASSWLTGERRMNTEAFF TGTGCCAGCAGCTGGCTCACAGGGGAAAGGCGGATGAACACTGAAGCTTTCTTT TRBD1 TRBV7-9 . 18 TRBJ1-1